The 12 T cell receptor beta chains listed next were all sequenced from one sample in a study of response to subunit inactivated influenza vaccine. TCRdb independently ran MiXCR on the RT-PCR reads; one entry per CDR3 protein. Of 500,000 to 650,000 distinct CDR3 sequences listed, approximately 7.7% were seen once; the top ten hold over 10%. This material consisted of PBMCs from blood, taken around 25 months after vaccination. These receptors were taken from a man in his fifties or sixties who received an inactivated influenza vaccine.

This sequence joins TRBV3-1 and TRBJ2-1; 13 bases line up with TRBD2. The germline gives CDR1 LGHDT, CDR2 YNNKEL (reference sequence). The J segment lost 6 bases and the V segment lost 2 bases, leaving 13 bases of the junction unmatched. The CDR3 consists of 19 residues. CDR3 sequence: CASSQHATSGRAYSNEQFF. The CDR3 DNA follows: TGTGCCAGCAGCCAACATGCCACTAGCGGGAGGGCCTATAGCAATGAGCAGTTCTTC.

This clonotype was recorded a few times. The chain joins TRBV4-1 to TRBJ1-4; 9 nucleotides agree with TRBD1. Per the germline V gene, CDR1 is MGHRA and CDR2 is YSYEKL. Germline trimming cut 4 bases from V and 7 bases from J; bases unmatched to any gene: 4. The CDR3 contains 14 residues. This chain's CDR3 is CASSLNRGREKLFF. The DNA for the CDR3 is TGCGCCAGCAGCCTTAACAGGGGGCGTGAAAAACTGTTTTTT.

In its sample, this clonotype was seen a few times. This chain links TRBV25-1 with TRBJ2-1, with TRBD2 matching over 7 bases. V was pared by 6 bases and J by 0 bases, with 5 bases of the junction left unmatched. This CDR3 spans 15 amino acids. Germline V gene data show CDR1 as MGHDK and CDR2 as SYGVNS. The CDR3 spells CASRNWGGSYNEQFF. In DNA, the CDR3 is TGTGCCAGCAGAAACTGGGGGGGCTCCTACAATGAGCAGTTCTTC.

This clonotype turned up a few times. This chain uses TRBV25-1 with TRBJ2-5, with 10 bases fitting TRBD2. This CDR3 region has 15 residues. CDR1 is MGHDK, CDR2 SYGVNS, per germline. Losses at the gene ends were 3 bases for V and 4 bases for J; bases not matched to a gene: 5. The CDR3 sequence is CASSEIAGGRETQYF. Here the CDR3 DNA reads TGTGCCAGCAGTGAGATAGCGGGAGGTCGAGAGACCCAGTACTTC.

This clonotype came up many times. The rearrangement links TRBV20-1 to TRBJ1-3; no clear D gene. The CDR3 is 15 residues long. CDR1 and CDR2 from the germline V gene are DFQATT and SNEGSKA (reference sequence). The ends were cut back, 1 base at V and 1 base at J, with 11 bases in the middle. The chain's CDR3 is CSARVGERSGNTIYF. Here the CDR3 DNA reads TGCAGTGCTAGAGTTGGGGAAAGGTCTGGAAACACCATATATTTT.

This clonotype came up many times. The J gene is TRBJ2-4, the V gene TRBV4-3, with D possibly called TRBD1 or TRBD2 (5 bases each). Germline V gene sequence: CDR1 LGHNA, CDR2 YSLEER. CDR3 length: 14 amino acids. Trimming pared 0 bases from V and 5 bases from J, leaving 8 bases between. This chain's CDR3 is CASSQDLGENIQYF. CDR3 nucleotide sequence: TGCGCCAGCAGCCAAGACCTGGGGGAAAACATTCAGTACTTC.

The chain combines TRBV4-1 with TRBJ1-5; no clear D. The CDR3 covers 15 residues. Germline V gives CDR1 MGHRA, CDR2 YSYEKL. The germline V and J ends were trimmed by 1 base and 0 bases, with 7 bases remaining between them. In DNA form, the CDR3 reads TGCGCCAGCAGCCAAGGTGGCAGTAGCAATCAGCCCCAGCATTTT. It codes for CASSQGGSSNQPQHF.

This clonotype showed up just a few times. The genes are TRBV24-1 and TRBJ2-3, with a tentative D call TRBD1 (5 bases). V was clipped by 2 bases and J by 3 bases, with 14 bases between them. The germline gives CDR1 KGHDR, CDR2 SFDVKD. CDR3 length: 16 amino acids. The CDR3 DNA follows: TGTGCCACCAGTGATTCAGTCAGGGTTTCAACAGATACGCAGTATTTT. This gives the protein CATSDSVRVSTDTQYF.

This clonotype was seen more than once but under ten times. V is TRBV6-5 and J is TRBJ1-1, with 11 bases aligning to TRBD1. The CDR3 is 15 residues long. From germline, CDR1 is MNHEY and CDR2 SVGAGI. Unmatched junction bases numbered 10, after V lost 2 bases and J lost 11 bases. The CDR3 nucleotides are TGTGCCAGCAGTTACGACTTAGGGACAGGGGGTAATGCTTTCTTT. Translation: CASSYDLGTGGNAFF.

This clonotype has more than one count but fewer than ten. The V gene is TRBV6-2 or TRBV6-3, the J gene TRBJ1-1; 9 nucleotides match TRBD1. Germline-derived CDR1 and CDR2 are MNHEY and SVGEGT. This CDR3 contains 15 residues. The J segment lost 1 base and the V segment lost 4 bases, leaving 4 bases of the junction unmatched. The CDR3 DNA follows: TGTGCCAGCAGTTCACAGGGGGCGCAGAACACTGAAGCTTTCTTT. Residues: CASSSQGAQNTEAFF.

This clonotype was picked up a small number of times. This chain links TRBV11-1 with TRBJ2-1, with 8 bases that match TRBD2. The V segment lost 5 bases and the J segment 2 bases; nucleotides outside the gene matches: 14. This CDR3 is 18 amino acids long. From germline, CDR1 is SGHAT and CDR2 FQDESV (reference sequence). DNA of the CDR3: TGTGCCAGCAGCCCAGCCTATGGGATAGCGGGAACCTACAATGAGCAGTTCTTC. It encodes CASSPAYGIAGTYNEQFF.

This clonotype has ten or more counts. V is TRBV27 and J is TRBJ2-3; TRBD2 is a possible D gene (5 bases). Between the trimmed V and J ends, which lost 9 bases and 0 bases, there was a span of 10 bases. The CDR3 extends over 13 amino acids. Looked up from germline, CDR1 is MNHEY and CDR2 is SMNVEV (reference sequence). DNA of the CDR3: TGTGCCAGGGACTCGGACAGCACAGATACGCAGTATTTT. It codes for CARDSDSTDTQYF.